This T cell receptor (beta chain) was recovered during a study of shared clonotypes between healthy human individuals. The data were produced by immunoSEQ multiplex PCR, yet TCRdb's version contains in-frame clones alone and is incomplete. The profile covers 2 million or so clones, with less than 95% appearing a single time and 1.1% taken by the ten largest. Naive CD8 cells lacked CD45RO and underwent positive selection for CCR7, leaving out terminally differentiated effector memory CD45RA+ cells. Germline V gene sequence: CDR1 GTSNPN, CDR2 SVGIG (reference sequence). V gave up 5 bases and J gave up 4 bases, with 11 bases separating them. The length of the CDR3 is 13 residues.

The chain recombines TRBV30 with TRBJ2-2; D unresolved. The sample comprised naive CD8+ T cells sorted from blood. This receptor was obtained from a man younger than 35 in good health. The CDR3 DNA sequence: TGTGCCTGGGAGGACCTGATCACCGGGGAGCTGTTTTTT. It encodes CAWEDLITGELFF. Using reference TRBV30 and TRBJ2-2 for the parts outside the CDR3, the full variable domain is SQTIHQWPATLVQPVGSPLSLECTVEGTSNPNLYWYRQAAGRGLQLLFYSVGIGQISSEVPQNLSASRPQDRQFILSSKKLLLSDSGFYLCAWEDLITGELFFGEGSRLTVL.